The entry below gives a single TCR beta chain sequence along with its context. Its antigen is undetermined. Profiled with immunoSEQ multiplex PCR; TCRdb holds only in-frame clones, not every one. The table has roughly 2.1 million clones, 93% seen once. Germline V CDR1 and CDR2: WNHNN, SYGVQD (reference sequence). The CDR3 is 14 amino acids. Trimming pared 10 bases from V and 3 bases from J, leaving 15 bases between. CD45RO negativity and positive selection for CCR7 defined naive CD8 cells, a population that excluded terminally differentiated effector memory CD45RA+ cells. Donors, without exception, were Caucasian adults residing in Nashville, Tennessee. The data were obtained in a study of shared clonotypes between healthy human individuals. Study-wide background: Ranging from 18 to 49 in age, donors were two women and a few men.

General observations from the study: What naive subsets generally showed was a larger estimated richness than memory subsets showed.

The sample comprised naive CD8+ T cells from PBMCs. The J gene is TRBJ2-2, the V gene TRBV10-1, with D tentatively TRBD2 (6 bases). This clonotype originated in a man between 18 and 29 years old in good health. Some clones in this sample may be carry-over from other donors' samples. The CDR3 nucleotides read TGCGCCACCACGCAAGGAGGGGACACCGGGGAGCTGTTTTTT. It codes for CATTQGGDTGELFF.